This T cell receptor beta chain was identified in a study of cytomegalovirus exposure and HLA in healthy donors. The study, taken as a whole, reports: Across HLA loci, a later analysis found differing TCR association rates, with DRB1 most and HLA-C fewest. Reportedly, a later analysis found an Asian-associated ancestry cluster had fewer N-insertions than the approximately 600-donor mean. In a later analysis, common viral pathogens appeared linked to several of the most significant clusters.

The J segment lost 7 bases and the V segment lost 3 bases, leaving 17 bases of the junction unmatched. CDR3 length: 18 residues. Per germline, CDR1 SGDLS and CDR2 YYNGEE. On this clone: The antigen is unknown.

PCR employed 60 Vbeta and 13 Jbeta primers. Assay used: immunoSEQ multiplex PCR; TCRdb lists only in-frame clones, some missing. This sample has over 100,000 clones; over 80% occur once, and the top ten carry 2% to 3%. This sequence originates from a man in his forties in good health and CMV-seronegative. The chain has TRBV9 and TRBJ1-2; 11 bases are shared with TRBD1. Sequences were obtained from PBMCs. The CDR3 protein is CASSEGGGQGGLVGGYTF. CDR3 DNA sequence: TGTGCCAGCAGCGAAGGAGGGGGACAGGGGGGCTTAGTTGGTGGCTACACCTTC. Using reference TRBV9 and TRBJ1-2 for the parts outside the CDR3, the full variable domain is DSGVTQTPKHLITATGQRVTLRCSPRSGDLSVYWYQQSLDQGLQFLIQYYNGEERAKGNILERFSAQQFPDLHSELNLSSLELGDSALYFCASSEGGGQGGLVGGYTFGSGTRLTVV.